This record concerns one T cell receptor beta chain sequence. What it binds is not known. Expressed TCRB transcripts were sequenced, since all the RNA that had been isolated was reverse transcribed. Sequenced naive, central memory and regulatory T cell samples produced an average of about 3.6 million reads. Some clones are missing from TCRdb's copy, which holds only in-frame ones; the method was immunoSEQ multiplex PCR. The sample shows under 150,000 clones, around 15% of them seen only once. CD4+ cells of the naive, central memory, regulatory and stem cell-like memory types were sorted via CD45RO/CCR7/CD25/CD127/CD95/CD27. The sample is drawn from a study of beta chain features in type 1 diabetes. Study-level points and caveats: The study found that naive, central memory and Treg TCRB repertoires appeared more similar in patients than in healthy donors. Moderate but significant shortening of TCRB CDR3s was recorded in all four CD4+ subsets from Type 1 diabetes patients.

The CDR3 has 14 amino acids. Trimming cost V 10 bases and J 2 bases; bases outside gene matches: 10. Germline assignment: CDR1 MNHNY and CDR2 SVGAGI (reference sequence). The chain recombines TRBV6-6 with TRBJ1-1; the match to TRBD1 covers 7 bases. The receptor comes from a man between 18 and 35 years old with type 1 diabetes. The sequenced sample was central memory CD4+ T cells from blood. The CDR3 reads CATWDRTFNTEAFF. CDR3 nucleotides: TGTGCCACCTGGGACAGAACCTTTAACACTGAAGCTTTCTTT.